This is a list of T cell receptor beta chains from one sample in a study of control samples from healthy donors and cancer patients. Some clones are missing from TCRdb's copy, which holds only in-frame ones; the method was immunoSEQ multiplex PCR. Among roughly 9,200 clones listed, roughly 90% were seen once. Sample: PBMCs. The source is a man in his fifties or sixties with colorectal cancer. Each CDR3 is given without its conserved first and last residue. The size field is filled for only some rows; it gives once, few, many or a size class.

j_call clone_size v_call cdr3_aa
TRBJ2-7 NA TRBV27 ASSSTGLASYEQY
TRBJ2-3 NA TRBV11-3 ASSLGASGVTDTQY
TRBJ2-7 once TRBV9 ASSEGIGQVDYEQY
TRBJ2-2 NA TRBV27 ASSLSSGGATGELF
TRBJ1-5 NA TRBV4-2 ASSPDSYSNQPQH
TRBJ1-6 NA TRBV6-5 ASSLTGDNSPLH
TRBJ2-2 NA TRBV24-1 ATSDHRRGRYGELF
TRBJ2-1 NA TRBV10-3 AIRRLAEEDEQF
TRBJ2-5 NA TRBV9 ASSSSGGGEGTQY
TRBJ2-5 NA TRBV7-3 ASSGGSQETQY
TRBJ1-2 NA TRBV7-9 ASRSGWGEWGYT
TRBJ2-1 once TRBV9 ASSVVQESNEQF
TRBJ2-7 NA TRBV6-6 ASRTWTGISEQY
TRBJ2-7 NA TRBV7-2 ASSLAFFYEQY
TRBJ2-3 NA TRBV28 ASSPGTGWRPDTQY
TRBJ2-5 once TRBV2 ASSWRFKAPQETQY
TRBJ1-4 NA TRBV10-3 AISEPRRGEKLF
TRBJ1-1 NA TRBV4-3 ASRRMGRGRTEAF
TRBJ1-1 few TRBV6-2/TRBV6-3 ASSARVTEAF
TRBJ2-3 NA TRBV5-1 ASSLATSGGALDTQY
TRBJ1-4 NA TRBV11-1 ASSLTVQGAILF
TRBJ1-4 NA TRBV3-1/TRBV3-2 ASSPSGEKLF
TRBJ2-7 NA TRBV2 ASSDGSLGEQY
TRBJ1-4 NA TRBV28 ASGGGASTNEKLF
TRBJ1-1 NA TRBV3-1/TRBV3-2 ASSPGTYTEAF
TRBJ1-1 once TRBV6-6 ASSYNSQNTEAF
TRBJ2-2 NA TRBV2 ASSETQGSGELF
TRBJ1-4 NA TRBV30 AWSRGEKLF
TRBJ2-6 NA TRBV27 ASSYPGQGVEGANVLT